Shown below are 16 T cell receptor beta chains from a single sample sequenced in a study of blood T cell repertoires in COVID-19. Libraries were prepared by immunoSEQ multiplex PCR; TCRdb keeps only in-frame clonotypes and omits some of them. This sample has a few hundred thousand clones, with roughly 77% found just once. The sequenced sample consisted of peripheral blood. These TCRs come from a human donor with acute or convalescent COVID-19. The donor label of this sample is uncertain.

This chain uses TRBV11-2 with TRBJ1-1; D not certain. The CDR3 runs 11 residues. Germline loops: CDR1 SGHAT, CDR2 FQNNGV. Trimming shortened V by 3 bases and J by 7 bases, and 6 bases separated the two germline ends. CDR3 in DNA: TGTGCCAGCAGCTTTTACAGTGAAGCTTTCTTT. It yields the protein CASSFYSEAFF.

This chain connects TRBV10-2 to TRBJ1-2, with 9 bases fitting TRBD1. From germline, CDR1 is WSHSY and CDR2 SAAADI. V lost 5 bases to trimming and J lost 2 bases; unmatched junction nucleotides: 6. The CDR3 contains 15 residues. CDR3 sequence reads: CASSSPGQGNYGYTF. The CDR3 DNA reads TGCGCCAGCAGTTCACCGGGACAGGGAAACTATGGCTACACCTTC.

V and J are TRBV29-1 and TRBJ1-4; D gene ambiguous. The CDR3 has 13 amino acids. Germline V gene lookup returns CDR1 SQVTM and CDR2 ANQGSEA. V was shortened by 6 bases and J by 5 bases, with 13 bases between the two germline ends. The CDR3 DNA sequence: TGCAGCGTGAAGGCTCCGGGAAATGAAAAACTGTTTTTT. This translates into CSVKAPGNEKLFF.

The chain joins TRBV7-2 to TRBJ1-2, with 8 bases lining up with TRBD1. This CDR3 contains 15 residues. V trimming: 5 bases; J trimming: 3 bases; junction bases outside the gene matches: 8. Germline V gene sequence: CDR1 SGHTA, CDR2 FQGNSA. CDR3 nucleotide sequence: TGTGCCAGCAGCATTACGACAGGGGCCTACTATGGCTACACCTTC. This translates into CASSITTGAYYGYTF.

This sequence joins TRBV7-8 and TRBJ1-5; possibly TRBD1 for D (5 bases). V lost 5 bases, J lost 6 bases, and 17 bases lay in between. CDR3 length equals 15 residues. Per germline, CDR1 SGHVS and CDR2 FQNEAQ. The chain's CDR3 is CASSLRHSGVQPQHF. CDR3 bases: TGTGCCAGCAGCCTCCGGCATTCGGGGGTTCAGCCCCAGCATTTT.

The chain joins TRBV27 to TRBJ2-3, with D perhaps matching TRBD2 (5 bases). The ends were cut back, 2 bases at V and 1 base at J, with 13 bases in the middle. The CDR3 consists of 16 residues. CDR1 and CDR2 from the germline V gene are MNHEY and SMNVEV (reference sequence). This CDR3 reads CASSLGGVAGTDTQYF. The DNA of the CDR3 is TGTGCCAGCAGTTTAGGAGGAGTTGCAGGCACAGATACGCAGTATTTT.

This chain links TRBV6-5 with TRBJ2-7; a weak D match, TRBD1 (5 bases). V lost 0 bases to trimming and J lost 2 bases, with 5 bases between them. CDR3 length equals 13 residues. Germline loops: CDR1 MNHEY, CDR2 SVGAGI. The CDR3 nucleotides are TGTGCCAGCAGTTACTCGGGGCCCTACGAGCAGTACTTC. This sequence encodes CASSYSGPYEQYF.

This clone was observed a single time. The rearrangement links TRBV30 to TRBJ1-6; 8 bases fit TRBD1. The junction had 7 bases not matched to a gene; V was cut back by 2 bases and J by 7 bases. Germline loops: CDR1 GTSNPN, CDR2 SVGIG (reference sequence). The CDR3 is made up of 15 amino acids. CDR3 sequence reads: CAWSIGQGVNSPLHF. The CDR3 DNA reads TGTGCCTGGAGTATCGGACAGGGTGTCAATTCACCCCTCCACTTT.

The chain employs TRBV19 and TRBJ2-1, with D possibly being TRBD1 (6 bases). Trimming took 3 bases from V and 3 from J, leaving 18 bases between them. Germline V gene lookup returns CDR1 LNHDA and CDR2 SQIVND (reference sequence). CDR3 size: 17 residues. CDR3 nucleotides: TGTGCCAGTAGTATCAGGCTTCCAGGGGTCAGCTACAATGAGCAGTTCTTC. Protein product: CASSIRLPGVSYNEQFF.

This clone was counted only a few times. This chain joins TRBV4-1 and TRBJ1-6; D possibly corresponds to TRBD1 (6 bases). Per germline, CDR1 MGHRA and CDR2 YSYEKL. This CDR3 is 18 amino acids long. Trimming shortened V by 0 bases and J by 10 bases, and 22 bases separated the two germline ends. The CDR3 nucleotides read TGCGCCAGCAGCCAAGACCCCACTTCGGGGGGCCGACGGTCACCCCTCCACTTT. This codes for CASSQDPTSGGRRSPLHF.

In its sample, this clone was seen a few times. The chain uses TRBV2 and TRBJ1-3; no reliable D call. The V end lost 5 bases, the J end lost 0 bases, and 8 bases lay between the germline ends. Germline CDR1 reads SNHLY; CDR2 reads FYNNEI. This CDR3 is 14 amino acids long. CDR3 amino acids: CASSPQFSGNTIYF. In nucleotides, the CDR3 is TGTGCCAGCAGTCCCCAGTTCTCTGGAAACACCATATATTTT.

Of note for this clone: The sample carries other DNA sequences with the same CDR3. This sequence joins TRBV2 and TRBJ1-2, with 8 bases fitting TRBD1. V shed 6 bases and J 4 bases; nucleotides not matched to a gene: 4. This CDR3 is built from 13 residues. The germline gives CDR1 SNHLY, CDR2 FYNNEI. The CDR3 DNA is TGTGCCAGCAGCGGACAGGGCCGCTATGGCTACACCTTC. Its protein is CASSGQGRYGYTF.

The genes are TRBV24-1 and TRBJ2-5, with 7 bases matching TRBD1. CDR1 and CDR2 (germline): KGHDR, SFDVKD. The CDR3 has 14 amino acids. The V gene end was trimmed by 10 bases and the J gene end by 2 bases; junction bases not matched to a gene: 9. The CDR3 is CATLRQGRQETQYF. The CDR3 DNA reads as TGTGCCACGCTGCGACAGGGTAGGCAAGAGACCCAGTACTTC.

This clone was observed a few times. The V gene is TRBV6-5, the J gene TRBJ1-1; D may be TRBD1 (5 bases). Germline V gene lookup returns CDR1 MNHEY and CDR2 SVGAGI. The V end lost 8 bases, the J end lost 4 bases, and 14 bases lay between the germline ends. The CDR3 runs 13 residues. The CDR3 here is CASGVLRGTEAFF. The CDR3 coding sequence is TGTGCCAGCGGGGTCTTAAGGGGCACTGAAGCTTTCTTT.

The J gene is TRBJ2-1, the V gene TRBV5-1; TRBD2 agrees at 14 bases. The CDR3 runs 15 residues. V trimming: 4 bases; J trimming: 6 bases; junction bases outside the gene matches: 3. CDR1 and CDR2 from the germline V gene are SGHRS and YFSETQ. The CDR3 DNA follows: TGCGCCAGCAGCAAGGGACTAGCGGGGGTCAATGAGCAGTTCTTC. This codes for CASSKGLAGVNEQFF.

V usage is TRBV19 and J usage is TRBJ2-2, with 8 bases identical to TRBD2. The CDR3 totals 16 residues. After removal of 4 bases from V and 7 bases from J, the junction contained 11 bases not matched to a gene. Germline V lookup: CDR1 LNHDA, CDR2 SQIVND (reference sequence). The CDR3 sequence is CASSNPPAGVFGELFF. The CDR3 DNA is TGTGCCAGTAGTAATCCCCCAGCGGGAGTGTTCGGGGAGCTGTTTTTT.